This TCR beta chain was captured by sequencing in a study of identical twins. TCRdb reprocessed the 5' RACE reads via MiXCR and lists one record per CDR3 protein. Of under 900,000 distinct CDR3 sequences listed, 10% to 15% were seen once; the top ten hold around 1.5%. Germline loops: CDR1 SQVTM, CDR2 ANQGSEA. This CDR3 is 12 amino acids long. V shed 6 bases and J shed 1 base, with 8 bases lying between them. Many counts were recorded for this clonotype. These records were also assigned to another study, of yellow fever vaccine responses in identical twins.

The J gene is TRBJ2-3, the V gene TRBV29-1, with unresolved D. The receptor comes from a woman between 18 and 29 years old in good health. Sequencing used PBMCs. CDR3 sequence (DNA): TGCAGCGTGGAAACAGGCACAGATACGCAGTATTTT. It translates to CSVETGTDTQYF.